This passage covers 30 T cell receptor beta chains from one sample sequenced in a study of cytomegalovirus exposure and HLA in healthy donors (dated by TCRdb to about 2017). Library preparation employed the immunoSEQ multiplex PCR assay. A mixture of 60 forward primers for TCR Vbeta segments and 13 reverse primers for TCR Jbeta segments was used in the multiplex PCR. What TCRdb holds here is the immuneACCESS table cut down to in-frame rearrangements. Part of the clones is not present; checked against another copy, under half of the missing clones reflect an unresolved V gene, and the others are unexplained. The sample records 110,000 to 150,000 clones, 78% of which are singletons. 2.8% of the sample belongs to the ten largest clones. The sample comprised PBMCs. The origin of the receptors is a male donor in good health and CMV-seronegative.

This clone showed up just a few times. The chain joins TRBV18 to TRBJ1-2; the D gene is possibly TRBD1 (6 bases). Per germline, CDR1 KGHSH and CDR2 LQKENI. The CDR3 runs 14 residues. The V gene lost 6 bases and the J gene lost 5 bases, with 16 bases spanning the gap. CDR3 DNA sequence: TGTGCCAGCTCCGCGACAGGAGGAATGTATGGCTACACCTTC. Amino acids: CASSATGGMYGYTF.

DNA for the CDR3: TGTGCCAGCAGCTTATCTAGCGGGGCGACCTACGAGCAGTACTTC. This gives the protein CASSLSSGATYEQYF. The chain employs TRBV11-1 and TRBJ2-7; the match to TRBD2 covers 9 bases. The CDR3 has 15 residues. J lost 2 bases, V lost 2 bases, and 4 bases had no gene match. The germline V gene encodes CDR1 SGHAT and CDR2 FQDESV (reference sequence).

The chain uses TRBV5-1 and TRBJ2-7; D is possibly TRBD2 (5 bases). The CDR3 sequence is 12 residues long. Per the germline V gene, CDR1 is SGHRS and CDR2 is YFSETQ. Trimming removed 5 bases from V and 0 bases from J, with 6 bases in between. CDR3 nucleotides: TGCGCCAGCAGACGGGACTCCTACGAGCAGTACTTC. It encodes CASRRDSYEQYF.

This chain connects TRBV27 to TRBJ1-2; 9 positions agree with TRBD1. This CDR3 is 15 amino acids long. Germline V gene lookup returns CDR1 MNHEY and CDR2 SMNVEV (reference sequence). V trimming: 2 bases; J trimming: 4 bases; junction bases outside the gene matches: 5. As DNA, the CDR3 is TGTGCCAGCAGTTTAACAGGACAGGGGTTCTATGGCTACACCTTC. Translating it yields CASSLTGQGFYGYTF.

The chain joins TRBV5-1 to TRBJ2-1, with 15 bases that match TRBD2. Looked up from germline, CDR1 is SGHRS and CDR2 is YFSETQ. The CDR3 sequence is 20 residues long. The junction had 16 bases not matched to a gene; V was cut back by 3 bases and J by 6 bases. CDR3 nucleotide sequence: TGCGCCAGCAGCTCGCCGCAAACGGGACTAGCGGGAGGAGGGGGCAATGAGCAGTTCTTC. Residues: CASSSPQTGLAGGGGNEQFF.

This clone showed up just a few times. The chain joins TRBV7-2 to TRBJ2-3, with a weak D call TRBD2 (6 bases). Trimming stripped 1 base from V and 8 bases from J, with 7 bases between. CDR1 and CDR2 from the germline V gene are SGHTA and FQGNSA. CDR3 length: 12 amino acids. CDR3 protein: CASSLDSGTQYF. The CDR3 nucleotides are TGTGCCAGCAGCTTAGATAGCGGTACGCAGTATTTT.

The V and J genes are TRBV28 and TRBJ1-1, with 7 nucleotides matching TRBD1. V was clipped by 6 bases and J by 3 bases; unmatched bases: 4. CDR3 length: 13 amino acids. CDR1 MDHEN and CDR2 SYDVKM come from the germline V gene. The CDR3 loop is CASSTTGDTEAFF. The CDR3 DNA follows: TGTGCCAGCAGCACCACAGGGGACACTGAAGCTTTCTTT.

A word on this clone: The same CDR3 is also encoded by other DNA sequences in this sample. The chain recombines TRBV7-2 with TRBJ2-7; D unresolved. The germline V gene has CDR1 SGHTA and CDR2 FQGNSA. The CDR3 runs 13 residues. The V gene lost 1 base and the J gene lost 4 bases, with 8 bases spanning the gap. Here the CDR3 reads CASSLVSGYEQYF. The DNA of the CDR3 is TGTGCCAGCAGCTTAGTCAGTGGTTACGAGCAGTACTTC.

This sequence joins TRBV7-6 and TRBJ2-5; D is unresolved. Trimming took 0 bases from V and 5 from J, leaving 7 bases between them. This CDR3 is built from 13 residues. Germline CDR1 and CDR2: SGHVS and FNYEAQ. The CDR3 spells CASSLAERETQYF. CDR3 nucleotides: TGTGCCAGCAGCTTAGCCGAGAGGGAGACCCAGTACTTC.

This clone was counted once. CDR3 in amino acids: CASSVDSGGTSNTDTQYF. The CDR3 DNA reads as TGTGCCAGCAGCGTAGACAGCGGGGGTACTTCTAACACAGATACGCAGTATTTT. This chain joins TRBV9 and TRBJ2-3; 8 bases align to TRBD2. The CDR3 runs 18 residues. CDR1 and CDR2 from the germline V gene are SGDLS and YYNGEE. Trimming took 0 bases from V and 2 from J; bases not matched to a gene: 11.

The chain has TRBV4-1 and TRBJ1-2; D possibly corresponds to TRBD1 (6 bases). CDR3 length equals 17 residues. V was cut by 4 bases and J by 2 bases, with 20 bases left in between. The germline gives CDR1 MGHRA, CDR2 YSYEKL. CDR3 region: CASSLLLGQFHNYGYTF. Here the CDR3 DNA reads TGCGCCAGCAGCCTGCTCCTAGGACAGTTCCACAACTATGGCTACACCTTC.

J is TRBJ2-2 and V is TRBV6-5; TRBD1 might be the D (6 bases). The CDR3 covers 14 residues. Germline V CDR1 and CDR2: MNHEY, SVGAGI. Trimming left V 6 bases short and J 4 bases short, with 12 bases between. CDR3 sequence (DNA): TGTGCCAGCAGCCAGGGGATCCGCACCGGGGAGCTGTTTTTT. Residues: CASSQGIRTGELFF.

This clone was seen only once. V is TRBV29-1 and J is TRBJ2-1; TRBD2 agrees at 11 bases. The CDR3 length is 16 residues. Germline CDR1 reads SQVTM; CDR2 reads ANQGSEA. V shed 6 bases, J shed 4 bases, and the junction held 11 bases outside the gene matches. CDR3 sequence: CSVAGNVAGGYNEQFF. In DNA form, the CDR3 reads TGCAGCGTCGCGGGCAATGTAGCGGGAGGGTACAATGAGCAGTTCTTC.

The rearrangement uses TRBV4-1 and TRBJ2-5, with TRBD2 matching 8 bases. Germline V CDR1 and CDR2: MGHRA, YSYEKL. The trim removed 3 bases at V and 5 bases at J, leaving 2 bases unmatched. The CDR3 is 13 amino acids. CDR3 loop: CASSHGGEETQYF. CDR3 sequence (DNA): TGCGCCAGCAGCCACGGGGGGGAGGAGACCCAGTACTTC.

The chain employs TRBV18 and TRBJ1-2; a possible D gene is TRBD1 (6 bases). The V end was cut by 1 base, the J end by 4 bases, with 13 bases between. From germline, CDR1 is KGHSH and CDR2 LQKENI. There are 15 residues in the CDR3. In DNA form, the CDR3 reads TGTGCCAGCTCACCACTACAGGGCAATCGCTATGGCTACACCTTC. It codes for CASSPLQGNRYGYTF.

This chain joins TRBV5-6 and TRBJ2-7; 10 bases fit TRBD2. The CDR3 has 13 residues. Germline trimming cut 5 bases from V and 5 bases from J; bases unmatched to any gene: 4. Germline-derived CDR1 and CDR2 are SGHDT and YYEEEE. The CDR3 sequence: CASRSGRANEQYF. The CDR3 DNA reads TGTGCCAGCAGAAGCGGGAGGGCCAACGAGCAGTACTTC.

The chain links TRBV4-1 to TRBJ2-2; 12 bases fit TRBD2. This CDR3 comprises 18 residues. Germline CDR1 and CDR2: MGHRA and YSYEKL. The V segment lost 0 bases and the J segment 5 bases; nucleotides outside the gene matches: 7. This chain's CDR3 is CASSQEALAGGPTGELFF. The CDR3 coding sequence is TGCGCCAGCAGCCAAGAAGCTCTAGCGGGAGGGCCGACCGGGGAGCTGTTTTTT.

J is TRBJ2-5 and V is TRBV9; 9 bases line up with TRBD1. The CDR3 spans 18 residues. Germline V gives CDR1 SGDLS, CDR2 YYNGEE. After removal of 0 bases from V and 1 base from J, the junction contained 10 bases not matched to a gene. This CDR3 reads CASSVGRGGQGFQETQYF. The DNA for the CDR3 is TGTGCCAGCAGCGTAGGGCGTGGGGGACAGGGTTTCCAAGAGACCCAGTACTTC.

The rearrangement links TRBV7-9 to TRBJ1-1; 10 positions match TRBD1. Losses at the gene ends were 6 bases for V and 5 bases for J; bases not matched to a gene: 3. This CDR3 comprises 13 residues. Germline CDR1 is SEHNR and CDR2 is FQNEAQ (reference sequence). The CDR3: CASSWDRGTEAFF. In DNA form, the CDR3 reads TGTGCCAGCAGTTGGGACAGGGGTACTGAAGCTTTCTTT.

The chain employs TRBV15 and TRBJ2-3, with D possibly TRBD2 on 5 matching bases. The CDR3 spans 15 residues. CDR1 is LNHNV and CDR2 is YYDKDF in the germline V gene (reference sequence). V gave up 3 bases and J gave up 0 bases, with 10 bases separating them. In nucleotides, the CDR3 is TGTGCCACCAGCAGCAGTGCGGGCAGCACAGATACGCAGTATTTT. The encoded protein is CATSSSAGSTDTQYF.

This chain uses TRBV9 with TRBJ1-1; D is unresolved. The CDR3 consists of 14 residues. Between the trimmed V and J ends, which lost 0 bases and 5 bases, there was a span of 11 bases. Germline assignment: CDR1 SGDLS and CDR2 YYNGEE. CDR3 sequence (DNA): TGTGCCAGCAGCGTAGTTCGGGGAGGTACTGAAGCTTTCTTT. The encoded protein is CASSVVRGGTEAFF.

This rearrangement joins TRBV9 to TRBJ2-3; 8 nucleotides align to TRBD2. The junction had 7 bases not matched to a gene; V was cut back by 4 bases and J by 6 bases. This CDR3 has 14 amino acids. Germline CDR1 and CDR2: SGDLS and YYNGEE. CDR3 sequence reads: CASSPRTSPDTQYF. CDR3 nucleotide sequence: TGTGCCAGCAGCCCTAGGACTAGCCCGGATACGCAGTATTTT.

This clone came up a few times. This chain uses TRBV15 with TRBJ1-2; D perhaps matches TRBD1 (5 bases). The CDR3 sequence is 18 residues long. CDR1 LNHNV and CDR2 YYDKDF come from the germline V gene (reference sequence). V was trimmed by 3 bases and J by 9 bases, leaving 29 bases between them. The CDR3 spells CATSSPRIVGAGYSSYTF. Here the CDR3 DNA reads TGTGCCACCAGCAGCCCCCGGATCGTAGGGGCAGGCTATAGCAGCTACACCTTC.

The chain has TRBV6-5 and TRBJ1-1, with D possibly being TRBD1 (6 bases). V gave up 2 bases and J gave up 3 bases, with 16 bases separating them. The length of the CDR3 is 16 residues. CDR1 is MNHEY and CDR2 is SVGAGI in the germline V gene. DNA for the CDR3: TGTGCCAGCAGTTACCAGGAGACAGGTAAAGACACTGAAGCTTTCTTT. This translates into CASSYQETGKDTEAFF.

The chain employs TRBV9 and TRBJ1-2; 7 nucleotides agree with TRBD1. The CDR3 length is 14 residues. Germline-derived CDR1 and CDR2 are SGDLS and YYNGEE. V lost 3 bases and J lost 4; bases outside the gene matches: 6. CDR3 residues: CASSATGQLYGYTF. Written as DNA, the CDR3 is TGTGCCAGCAGCGCAACGGGACAGCTCTATGGCTACACCTTC.

The V and J genes are TRBV30 and TRBJ1-5; maybe TRBD1 (5 bases). Germline V gene lookup returns CDR1 GTSNPN and CDR2 SVGIG (reference sequence). V lost 3 bases, J lost 7 bases, and 13 bases lay in between. This CDR3 spans 13 amino acids. The CDR3 loop is CAWRSRGDQPQHF. In nucleotides, the CDR3 is TGTGCCTGGAGGTCTCGGGGGGACCAGCCCCAGCATTTT.

V usage is TRBV5-1 and J usage is TRBJ2-7, with D maybe TRBD1 (5 bases). This CDR3 has 14 amino acids. Trimming stripped 0 bases from V and 2 bases from J, with 9 bases between. Germline V gene lookup returns CDR1 SGHRS and CDR2 YFSETQ. The CDR3: CASSLEQGTYEQYF. DNA of the CDR3: TGCGCCAGCAGCTTGGAGCAGGGCACCTACGAGCAGTACTTC.

The chain links TRBV5-1 to TRBJ2-2, with 8 nucleotides matching TRBD1. V shed 1 base, J shed 4 bases, and the junction held 6 bases outside the gene matches. There are 16 residues in the CDR3. Germline CDR1 is SGHRS and CDR2 is YFSETQ. CDR3 sequence: CASSLIRGRVTGELFF. CDR3 nucleotide sequence: TGCGCCAGCAGCTTGATCAGGGGGCGCGTCACCGGGGAGCTGTTTTTT.

The V gene is TRBV27, the J gene TRBJ2-1; 9 bases match TRBD2. Trimming cost V 0 bases and J 8 bases; bases outside gene matches: 14. Germline CDR1 is MNHEY and CDR2 is SMNVEV (reference sequence). This CDR3 is 18 amino acids long. CDR3 residues: CASSLSLASGIRRHEQFF. In DNA form, the CDR3 reads TGTGCCAGCAGTTTATCGCTGGCTAGCGGGATACGCCGCCATGAGCAGTTCTTC.

The chain uses TRBV7-6 and TRBJ1-4; D gene uncertain. Trimming cost V 5 bases and J 6 bases, with 13 bases left between them. The CDR3 has 14 residues. CDR1 and CDR2 from the germline V gene are SGHVS and FNYEAQ. The CDR3 loop reads CASSPSGVDEKLFF. The CDR3 DNA sequence: TGTGCCAGCAGCCCCAGCGGGGTTGATGAAAAACTGTTTTTT.